Listed below are T cell receptor beta chains from one sample, sequenced in a study of T cells in Graves' hyperthyroidism and ophthalmopathy. TCRdb re-called the multiplex PCR reads through MiXCR, storing one row per CDR3 protein. The repertoire includes approximately 370,000 distinct CDR3 sequences, roughly 15% of them detected once, and roughly a third sits in the top ten. The sample comprised blood. The receptor source for this set is a woman between 25 and 40 years old with Graves' hyperthyroidism that later progressed to Graves' ophthalmopathy. The CDR3 runs from the conserved cysteine through the conserved F or W.

V	length	J	CDR3
TRBV7-9	19	TRBJ2-7	CASSFWGSKTKGLSYEQYF
TRBV2	14	TRBJ1-4	CASSVVSGSEKLFF
TRBV7-9	13	TRBJ2-7	CASRSGSSYEQYF
TRBV18	17	TRBJ2-1	CASSPGGSGSSYNEQFF
TRBV9	16	TRBJ2-2	CASSVGGTPGFGELFF
TRBV29-1	14	TRBJ2-3	CSVQIRDTTDTQYF
TRBV5-1	18	TRBJ2-7	CASSPGLAGGPPVSEQYF
TRBV6-1	13	TRBJ2-7	CASSTSRTYEQYF
TRBV6-2/TRBV6-3	15	TRBJ2-7	CASSYDGTGSGEQYF
TRBV6-5	15	TRBJ2-7	CASSYSLAPRSWQYF
TRBV5-1	14	TRBJ2-7	CASRLTGAVYEQYF
TRBV7-2	13	TRBJ2-1	CASSLELGNEQFF
TRBV3-1	12	TRBJ1-1	CASSQAGYRAFF
TRBV15	13	TRBJ2-7	CATSRDTSYEQYF
TRBV6-5	14	TRBJ2-1	CASSYSQGRNEQFF
TRBV2	12	TRBJ1-5	CASKIKGQPQHF
TRBV16	16	TRBJ2-1	CASSKSRDRIYNEQFF
TRBV24-1	16	TRBJ2-2	CATSDVTSGAGGELFF
TRBV6-5	14	TRBJ2-1	CASSYASSYNEQFF
TRBV20-1	11	TRBJ2-5	CSARDIGTQYF
TRBV29-1	14	TRBJ2-7	CSVVGREGGYEQYF